The subject of this entry is one T cell receptor beta chain. What it binds is not known. This may arise from a read error, as a much more abundant clone is one base away. This sample stems from a study of blood T cells in healthy people across ages. Study findings and constraints: Age brought a roughly linear fall in TCR beta diversity measured per million T cells. More naive CD4+ cells and higher diversity were found in long-lived than in aged donors.

Germline lookup yields CDR1 LNHNV and CDR2 YYDKDF (reference sequence). The CDR3 is 15 residues long. With 0 bases clipped from V and 3 bases from J, the junction kept 5 bases outside the gene matches. All donors came from Russia, were Caucasian and healthy, and spanned ages about 6 to 95. Total RNA was extracted at no less than 5.5 micrograms per sample. Next came a second PCR, run for roughly 6 to 11 cycles, which used a sample-barcoded 5' primer along with a J-beta primer mix. MiXCR was run by TCRdb on the 5' RACE reads, yielding one entry per CDR3 protein. The table has some 1 million distinct CDR3 sequences, less than 50% seen once.

The sequencing input was blood. The clonotype comes from a woman aged 60 to 75 in good health. J is TRBJ2-7 and V is TRBV15, with 7 bases that match TRBD2. In DNA form, the CDR3 reads TGTGCCACCAGCAGAGAGGCGGGAGATAACTACGAGCAGTACTTC. Translating it yields CATSREAGDNYEQYF. Together with reference TRBV15 and TRBJ2-7, the CDR3 gives the full variable domain: DAMVIQNPRYQVTQFGKPVTLSCSQTLNHNVMYWYQQKSSQAPKLLFHYYDKDFNNEADTPDNFQSRRPNTSFCFLDIRSPGLGDTAMYLCATSREAGDNYEQYFGPGTRLTVT.